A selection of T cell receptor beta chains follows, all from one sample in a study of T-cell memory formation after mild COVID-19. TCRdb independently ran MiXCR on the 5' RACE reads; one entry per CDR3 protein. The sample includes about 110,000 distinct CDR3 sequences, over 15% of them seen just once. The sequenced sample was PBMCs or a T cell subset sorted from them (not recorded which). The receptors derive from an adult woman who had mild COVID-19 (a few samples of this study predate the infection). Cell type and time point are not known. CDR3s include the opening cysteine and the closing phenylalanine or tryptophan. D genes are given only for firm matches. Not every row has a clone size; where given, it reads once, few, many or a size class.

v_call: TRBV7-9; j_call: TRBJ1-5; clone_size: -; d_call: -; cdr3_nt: TGTGCCAGCAGCAGGGGTGGTTGGGAGAATCAGCCCCAGCATTTT; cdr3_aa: CASSRGGWENQPQHF
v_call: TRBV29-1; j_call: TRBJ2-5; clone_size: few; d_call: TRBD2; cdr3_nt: TGCAGCGTTGAAATTATGACTAGCGGGAGAAGGGGGCAAGAGACCCAGTACTTC; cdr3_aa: CSVEIMTSGRRGQETQYF
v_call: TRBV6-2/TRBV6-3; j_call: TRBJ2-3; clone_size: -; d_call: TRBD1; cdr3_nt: TGTGCCAGCGTTCCGGGACAGGAGGACTATACGCAGTATTTT; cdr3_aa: CASVPGQEDYTQYF
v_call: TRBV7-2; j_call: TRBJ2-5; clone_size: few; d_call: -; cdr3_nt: TGTGCCAGCACCCTCCACCGACCCACCTATTACGAGACCCAGTACTTC; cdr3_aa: CASTLHRPTYYETQYF
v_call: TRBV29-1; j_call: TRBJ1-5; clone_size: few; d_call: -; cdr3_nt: TGCAGCGTTTCAGAGACCCATAGCAATCAGCCCCAGCATTTT; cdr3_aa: CSVSETHSNQPQHF
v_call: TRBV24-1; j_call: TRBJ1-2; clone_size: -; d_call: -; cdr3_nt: TGTGCCACCAGTGATTTAAAACAGGATGGCTACACCTTC; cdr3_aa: CATSDLKQDGYTF
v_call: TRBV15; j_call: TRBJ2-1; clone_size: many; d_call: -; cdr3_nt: TGTGCCACCAGCAGAGTGGGGAACTACGATGAGCAGTTCTTC; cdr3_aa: CATSRVGNYDEQFF
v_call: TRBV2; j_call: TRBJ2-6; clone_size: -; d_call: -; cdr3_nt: TGTGCCAGCACCTTAAGCACCGGGTCCGGGGCCAACGTCCTGACTTTC; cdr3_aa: CASTLSTGSGANVLTF
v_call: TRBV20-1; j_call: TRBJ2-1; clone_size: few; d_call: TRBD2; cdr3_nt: TGCAGTGCTAGAGTGGGGAGGGACTACAATGAGCAGTTCTTC; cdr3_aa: CSARVGRDYNEQFF
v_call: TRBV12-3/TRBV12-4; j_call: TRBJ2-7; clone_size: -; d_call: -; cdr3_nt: TGTGCCAGCAGTTTAGGCCCTGGCACCTACGAGCAGTACTTC; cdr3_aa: CASSLGPGTYEQYF
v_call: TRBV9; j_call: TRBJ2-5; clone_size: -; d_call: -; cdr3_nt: TGTGCCAGCAGCGTAGACTCTAGACAAGAGACCCAGTACTTC; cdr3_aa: CASSVDSRQETQYF
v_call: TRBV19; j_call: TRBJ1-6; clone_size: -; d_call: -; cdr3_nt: TGTGCCAGTAGCGAAAGATTGGGGAATTCACCCCTCCACTTT; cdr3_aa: CASSERLGNSPLHF
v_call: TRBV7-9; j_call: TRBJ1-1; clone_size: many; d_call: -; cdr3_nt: TGTGCCAGCAGCTTAGAAGGGTGGACTGAAGCTTTCTTT; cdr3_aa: CASSLEGWTEAFF
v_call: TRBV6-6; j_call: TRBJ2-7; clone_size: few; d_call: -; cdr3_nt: TGTGCCAGCAGTCACGCCGGGGCAGGGCTCGACGAGCAGTACTTC; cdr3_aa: CASSHAGAGLDEQYF
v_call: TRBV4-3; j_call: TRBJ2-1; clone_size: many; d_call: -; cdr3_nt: TGCGCCAGCAGCCAAGGACAGTACAATGAGCAGTTCTTC; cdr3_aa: CASSQGQYNEQFF
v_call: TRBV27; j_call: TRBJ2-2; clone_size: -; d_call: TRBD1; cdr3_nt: TGTGCCAGCAGTTCGGGACAGCGCGGACGGGAGCTGTTTTTT; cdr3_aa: CASSSGQRGRELFF
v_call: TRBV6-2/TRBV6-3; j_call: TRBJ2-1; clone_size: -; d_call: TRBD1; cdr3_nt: TGTGCCAGCAGGCCTACGACAGGGGTTGTGGCCTACAATGAGCAGTTCTTC; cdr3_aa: CASRPTTGVVAYNEQFF
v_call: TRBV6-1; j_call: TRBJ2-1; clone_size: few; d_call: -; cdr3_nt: TGTGCCAGCAGTGACGCCGGCTCCTACAATGAGCAGTTCTTC; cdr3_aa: CASSDAGSYNEQFF
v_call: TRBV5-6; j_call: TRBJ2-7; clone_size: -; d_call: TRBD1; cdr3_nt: TGTGCCAGCAGTCGGGACAGCGCTTTGAACGAGCAGTACTTC; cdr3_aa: CASSRDSALNEQYF
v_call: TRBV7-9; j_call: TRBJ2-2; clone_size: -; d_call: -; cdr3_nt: TGTGCCAGCAGCTTAGCCCTAACTCCGGCCGGGGAGCTGTTTTTT; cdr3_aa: CASSLALTPAGELFF
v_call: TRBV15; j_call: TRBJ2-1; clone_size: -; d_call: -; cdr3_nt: TGTGCCACCAGCAGAGACAAGGACAGCTCCTACAATGAGCAGTTCTTC; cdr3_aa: CATSRDKDSSYNEQFF
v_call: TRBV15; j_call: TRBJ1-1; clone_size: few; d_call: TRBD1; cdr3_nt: TGTGCCACCAGCAGAGTGACAGGGGGGTACACTGAAGCTTTCTTT; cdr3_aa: CATSRVTGGYTEAFF
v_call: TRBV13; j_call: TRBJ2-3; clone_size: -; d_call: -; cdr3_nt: TGTGCCAGCAGCTTAGGCCAGGATACGCAGTATTTT; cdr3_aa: CASSLGQDTQYF
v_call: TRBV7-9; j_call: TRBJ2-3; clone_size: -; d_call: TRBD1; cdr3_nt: TGTGCCAGCAGCTTAGTGACAGGGGCAGATACGCAGTATTTT; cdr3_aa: CASSLVTGADTQYF
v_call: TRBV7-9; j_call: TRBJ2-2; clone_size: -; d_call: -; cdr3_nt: TGTGCCAGCAGCGGCAGTGGAGGTATCGGGGAGCTGTTTTTT; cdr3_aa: CASSGSGGIGELFF
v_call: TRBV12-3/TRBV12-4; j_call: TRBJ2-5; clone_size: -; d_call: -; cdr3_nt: TGTGCCAGCAGTCTGGAGGGGCCCGGAGAAGAGACCCAGTACTTC; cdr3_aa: CASSLEGPGEETQYF
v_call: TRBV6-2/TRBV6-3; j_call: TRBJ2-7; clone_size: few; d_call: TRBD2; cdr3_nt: TGTGCCAGCAGTGGATTCGGCCTAGCGGACTCCTACGAGCAGTACTTC; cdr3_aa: CASSGFGLADSYEQYF
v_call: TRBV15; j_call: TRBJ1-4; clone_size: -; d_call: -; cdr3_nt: TGTGCCACCAGCAGAGATCTCTATGAGGGAACCGAAAAACTGTTTTTT; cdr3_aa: CATSRDLYEGTEKLFF
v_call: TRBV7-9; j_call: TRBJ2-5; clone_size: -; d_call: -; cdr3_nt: TGTGCCAGCAGCTTAGTGGGCGGCGGGGAGACCCAGTACTTC; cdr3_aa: CASSLVGGGETQYF
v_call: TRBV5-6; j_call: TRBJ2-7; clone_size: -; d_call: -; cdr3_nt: TGTGCCAGCAGCTCCGACGGGACTCCCGAGCCCTACGAGCAGTACTTC; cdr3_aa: CASSSDGTPEPYEQYF
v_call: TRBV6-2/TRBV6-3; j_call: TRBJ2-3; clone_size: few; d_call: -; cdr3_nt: TGTGCCAGCAGTTACGAGGGGTCCGGCACAGATACGCAGTATTTT; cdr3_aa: CASSYEGSGTDTQYF
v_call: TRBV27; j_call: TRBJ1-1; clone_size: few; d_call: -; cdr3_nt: TGTGCCAGCAGTTCACTGCAGGGCTACCTGAACACTGAAGCTTTCTTT; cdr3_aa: CASSSLQGYLNTEAFF
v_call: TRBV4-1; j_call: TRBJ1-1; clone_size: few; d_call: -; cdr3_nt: TGCGCCAGCAGCCAACTGCTTGCGGGGCTCAACACTGAAGCTTTCTTT; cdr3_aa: CASSQLLAGLNTEAFF
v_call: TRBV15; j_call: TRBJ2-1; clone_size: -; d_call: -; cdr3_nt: TGTGCCACCGAATCGGTGAGCTCCTACAATGAGCAGTTCTTC; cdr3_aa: CATESVSSYNEQFF
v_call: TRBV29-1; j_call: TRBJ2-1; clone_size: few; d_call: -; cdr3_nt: TGCAGCGCTACCCTTCCCGGGACTTTCAGGTTGGGCTACAATGAGCAGTTCTTC; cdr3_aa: CSATLPGTFRLGYNEQFF
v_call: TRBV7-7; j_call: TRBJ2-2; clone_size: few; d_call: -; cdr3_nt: TGTGCCAGCGGCGGGAACACCGGGGAGCTGTTTTTT; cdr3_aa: CASGGNTGELFF
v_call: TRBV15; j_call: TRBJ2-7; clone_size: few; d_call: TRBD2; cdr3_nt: TGTGCCACCTCGGGAGGGGGAGTCTACGAGCAGTACTTC; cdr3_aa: CATSGGGVYEQYF
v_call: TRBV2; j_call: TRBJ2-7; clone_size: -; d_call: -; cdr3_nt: TGTGCCAGCAGTGAGGAAGTTTCCTCCTACGAGCAGTACTTC; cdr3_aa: CASSEEVSSYEQYF
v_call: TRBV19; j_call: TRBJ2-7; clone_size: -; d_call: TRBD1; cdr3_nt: TGTGCCAGTAGTATGAGGACAGGGGTCGAGCAGTACTTC; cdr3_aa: CASSMRTGVEQYF
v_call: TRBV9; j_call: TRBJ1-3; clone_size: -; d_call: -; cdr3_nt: TGTGCCAGCAGCGTAGTAGGGGCTGGAAACACCATATATTTT; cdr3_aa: CASSVVGAGNTIYF
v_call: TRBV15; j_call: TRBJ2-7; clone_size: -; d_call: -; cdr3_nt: TGTGCCACCACCGGGTCGTCAGGCTACGAGCAGTACTTC; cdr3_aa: CATTGSSGYEQYF
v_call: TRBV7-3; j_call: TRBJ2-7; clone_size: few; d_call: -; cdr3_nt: TGTGCCAGCAGCGCCGGGACGGTCGGTGACGAGCAGTACTTC; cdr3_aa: CASSAGTVGDEQYF
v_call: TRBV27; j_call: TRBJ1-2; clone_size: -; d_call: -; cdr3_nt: TGTGCCAGCAGTCCACATAGCATGCCCTATGGCTACACCTTC; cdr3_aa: CASSPHSMPYGYTF
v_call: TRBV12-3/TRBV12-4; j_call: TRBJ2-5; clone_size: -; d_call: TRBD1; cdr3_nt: TGTGCCAGCAGTTTGGAGGGGGACAGGGACGAGACCCAGTACTTC; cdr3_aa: CASSLEGDRDETQYF
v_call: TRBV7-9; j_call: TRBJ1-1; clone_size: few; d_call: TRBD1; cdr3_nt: TGTGCCAGCAGCCAGTCGACAGGGGGTATAAACACTGAAGCTTTCTTT; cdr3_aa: CASSQSTGGINTEAFF
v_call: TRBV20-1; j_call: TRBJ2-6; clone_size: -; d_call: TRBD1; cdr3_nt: TGCAGTGCTAGAGAGATGACAGGGGGGTTATCTGGGGCCAACGTCCTGACTTTC; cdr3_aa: CSAREMTGGLSGANVLTF
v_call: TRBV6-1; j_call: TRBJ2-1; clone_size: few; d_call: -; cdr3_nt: TGTGCCAGCAGTGAGCCGGCCTCTGAGCAGTTCTTC; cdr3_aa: CASSEPASEQFF
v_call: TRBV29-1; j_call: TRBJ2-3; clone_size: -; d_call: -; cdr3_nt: TGCAGCGCCCCAATCATGGGAGATACGCAGTATTTT; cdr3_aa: CSAPIMGDTQYF
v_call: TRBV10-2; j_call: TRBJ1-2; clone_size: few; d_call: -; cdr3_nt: TGCGCCAGCAGTGAAAGACTGAGTGGCTACACCTTC; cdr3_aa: CASSERLSGYTF
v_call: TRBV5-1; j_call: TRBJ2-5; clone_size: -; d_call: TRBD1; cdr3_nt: TGCGCCAGCAGCCCGAAGGGGACAGGGGTAGGCCAAGAGACCCAGTACTTC; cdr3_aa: CASSPKGTGVGQETQYF
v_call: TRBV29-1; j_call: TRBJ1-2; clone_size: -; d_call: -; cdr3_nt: TGCAGCGTCCTCGACGGGAGTCGCAACTATGGCTACACCTTC; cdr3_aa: CSVLDGSRNYGYTF
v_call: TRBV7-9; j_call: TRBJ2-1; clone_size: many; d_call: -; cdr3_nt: TGTGCCAGCAGTTCGGACCGGAATGAGCAGTTCTTC; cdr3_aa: CASSSDRNEQFF
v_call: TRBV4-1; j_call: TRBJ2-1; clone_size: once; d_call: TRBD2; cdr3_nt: TGCGCCAGCAGCCAAGATGCGGGGGACTCCTACAATGAGCAGTTCTTC; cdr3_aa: CASSQDAGDSYNEQFF
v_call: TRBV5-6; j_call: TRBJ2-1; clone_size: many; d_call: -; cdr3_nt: TGTGCCAGCAGCCAAGGCAACAATGAGCAGTTCTTC; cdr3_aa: CASSQGNNEQFF
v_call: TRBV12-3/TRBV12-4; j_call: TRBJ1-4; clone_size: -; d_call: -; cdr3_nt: TGTGCCAGCAGGCCGGGGACACCACCTAATGAAAAACTGTTTTTT; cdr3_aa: CASRPGTPPNEKLFF
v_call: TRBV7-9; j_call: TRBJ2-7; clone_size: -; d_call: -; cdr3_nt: TGTGCCAGCAGCTTACCGGGGGAGTACGAGCAGTACTTC; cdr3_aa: CASSLPGEYEQYF
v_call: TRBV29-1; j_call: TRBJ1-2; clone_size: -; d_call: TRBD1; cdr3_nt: TGCAGCGTGGTTGGGACAGGGAAGACTGGCTACACCTTC; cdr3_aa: CSVVGTGKTGYTF
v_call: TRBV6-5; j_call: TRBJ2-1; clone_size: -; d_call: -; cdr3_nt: TGTGCCAGCAGATCCGAGGGGCAGAGCTCCTACAATGAGCAGTTCTTC; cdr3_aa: CASRSEGQSSYNEQFF
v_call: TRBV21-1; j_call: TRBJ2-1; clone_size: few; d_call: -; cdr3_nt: TGTGCCAGTGCCGGGACTATATCTTACTCCTACAATGAGCAGTTCTTC; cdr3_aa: CASAGTISYSYNEQFF